The 17 T cell receptor beta chains presented below share a single source sample, sequenced in a study of shared clonotypes between healthy human individuals. Sequencing used immunoSEQ multiplex PCR; TCRdb keeps in-frame clones, though not all of them. The sample has around 2.1 million clones; just over 90% are singletons. Naive CD8 cells comprised CD45RO-negative, CCR7-positively selected cells, excluding terminally differentiated effector memory CD45RA+ cells. Material: naive CD8+ T cells from PBMCs. The source is a man aged 18 to 30 in good health. Some clones in this sample may be carry-over from other donors' samples.

CDR3 sequence: CAGKAPGGIFDEQFF. CDR3 DNA sequence: TGTGCCGGAAAGGCCCCAGGTGGGATTTTCGATGAGCAGTTCTTC. The genes are TRBV7-9 and TRBJ2-1; D remains ambiguous. Deletions cut 11 bases from V and 8 bases from J, with 25 bases between. CDR1 and CDR2 from the germline V gene are SEHNR and FQNEAQ (reference sequence). The CDR3 has 15 amino acids. The full variable domain, rest sourced from reference TRBV7-9 and TRBJ2-1, is DTGVSQNPRHKITKRGQNVTFRCDPISEHNRLYWYRQTLGQGPEFLTYFQNEAQLEKSRLLSDRFSAERPKGSFSTLEIQRTEQGDSAMYLCAGKAPGGIFDEQFFGPGTRLTVL.

The V gene is TRBV28, the J gene TRBJ2-6; possibly TRBD2 for D (6 bases). Germline CDR1 is MDHEN and CDR2 is SYDVKM. Trimming left V 5 bases short and J 8 bases short, with 19 bases between. The CDR3 spans 16 residues. The CDR3 reads CASSGFREIGTNVLTF. CDR3 nucleotide sequence: TGTGCCAGCAGTGGATTCCGGGAGATCGGGACCAACGTCCTGACTTTC.

This clone was counted once. J is TRBJ1-1 and V is TRBV4-3; D may be TRBD1 (5 bases). Trimming removed 0 bases at V and 9 bases at J, with 17 bases between. Germline loops: CDR1 LGHNA, CDR2 YSLEER. The CDR3 contains 15 residues. The CDR3 region is CASSQDRGFKTQAFF. The CDR3 DNA follows: TGCGCCAGCAGCCAAGATAGGGGATTCAAGACCCAAGCTTTCTTT.

CDR3 protein: CASSLVLYNEQFF. In nucleotides, the CDR3 is TGCGCCAGCAGCTTGGTTTTGTACAATGAGCAGTTCTTC. The V gene is TRBV5-1, the J gene TRBJ2-1, with D uncertain. This CDR3 has 13 residues. Trimming cost V 0 bases and J 4 bases, with 5 bases left between them. Germline-derived CDR1 and CDR2 are SGHRS and YFSETQ.

This chain uses TRBV11-2 with TRBJ2-7; TRBD1 agrees at 7 bases. Trimming removed 1 base from V and 2 bases from J; junction bases left unmatched: 5. This CDR3 region has 15 residues. Looked up from germline, CDR1 is SGHAT and CDR2 is FQNNGV. This chain's CDR3 is CASSLVGDSTYEQYF. Here the CDR3 DNA reads TGTGCCAGCAGCTTAGTCGGGGACAGCACCTACGAGCAGTACTTC. The full variable domain, completed using reference TRBV11-2 and TRBJ2-7, is EAGVAQSPRYKIIEKRQSVAFWCNPISGHATLYWYQQILGQGPKLLIQFQNNGVVDDSQLPKDRFSAERLKGVDSTLKIQPAKLEDSAVYLCASSLVGDSTYEQYFGPGTRLTVT.

This chain uses TRBV5-1 with TRBJ1-5; D uncertain. Trimming took off 0 bases at V and 5 bases at J, with 12 bases between the two ends. The CDR3 is 15 residues long. Germline CDR1 reads SGHRS; CDR2 reads YFSETQ. CDR3 sequence: CASSLAQSGHQPQHF. DNA of the CDR3: TGCGCCAGCAGCTTGGCCCAATCGGGCCATCAGCCCCAGCATTTT.

The chain carries TRBV5-1 and TRBJ1-1; TRBD1 matches at 7 bases. Unmatched junction bases numbered 9, after V lost 3 bases and J lost 4 bases. The CDR3 runs 15 residues. Germline loops: CDR1 SGHRS, CDR2 YFSETQ. The CDR3 is CASSSNRQGGTEAFF. The DNA of the CDR3 is TGCGCCAGCAGCTCCAACCGACAGGGTGGCACTGAAGCTTTCTTT.

This clone has a single count. The J gene is TRBJ2-7, the V gene TRBV2; TRBD2 agrees at 7 bases. The CDR3 is made up of 19 amino acids. Trimming cost V 1 base and J 2 bases; bases outside gene matches: 17. Looked up from germline, CDR1 is SNHLY and CDR2 is FYNNEI. The CDR3 nucleotides read TGTGCCAGCAGTGAAGGAGATTACGTTGGCGCTAGCGGTACCTACGAGCAGTACTTC. It specifies CASSEGDYVGASGTYEQYF.

This clone was detected once. The chain couples TRBV13 to TRBJ2-1, with D possibly being TRBD2 (5 bases). Germline V gives CDR1 PRHDT, CDR2 FYEKMQ (reference sequence). CDR3 length equals 15 residues. The V end lost 7 bases, the J end lost 4 bases, and 17 bases lay between the germline ends. CDR3 sequence: CASTSTGFFYNEQFF. CDR3 nucleotide sequence: TGTGCCAGCACCTCCACGGGGTTTTTTTACAATGAGCAGTTCTTC.

The chain employs TRBV27 and TRBJ2-1, with 11 bases identical to TRBD2. Looked up from germline, CDR1 is MNHEY and CDR2 is SMNVEV (reference sequence). V lost 7 bases, J lost 6 bases, and 5 bases stayed unmatched. The CDR3 loop spans 14 amino acids. CDR3 in amino acids: CASTLAGGSNEQFF. The DNA of the CDR3 is TGTGCCAGCACCTTAGCGGGAGGGAGCAATGAGCAGTTCTTC.

The chain links TRBV19 to TRBJ2-7; the D gene is possibly TRBD2 (5 bases). The V gene's germline CDR1 is LNHDA and CDR2 SQIVND (reference sequence). With 5 bases removed from V and 2 bases from J, the gap between germline ends came to 19 bases. This CDR3 is 16 amino acids long. The CDR3 sequence: CASSLYFSATPYEQYF. In DNA, the CDR3 is TGTGCCAGTAGTCTCTACTTTAGCGCAACTCCCTACGAGCAGTACTTC. Full variable domain (remainder filled in from reference TRBV19 and TRBJ2-7): DGGITQSPKYLFRKEGQNVTLSCEQNLNHDAMYWYRQDPGQGLRLIYYSQIVNDFQKGDIAEGYSVSREKKESFPLTVTSAQKNPTAFYLCASSLYFSATPYEQYFGPGTRLTVT.

The chain recombines TRBV29-1 with TRBJ2-2; the match to TRBD1 covers 9 bases. V was clipped by 6 bases and J by 4 bases; unmatched bases: 3. In germline, CDR1 is SQVTM, CDR2 ANQGSEA. The CDR3 covers 13 residues. The CDR3 region is CSVWDRATGELFF. CDR3 nucleotide sequence: TGCAGCGTATGGGACAGGGCCACCGGGGAGCTGTTTTTT.

The rearrangement uses TRBV14 and TRBJ2-5, with D maybe TRBD1 (6 bases). The CDR3 totals 15 residues. Germline V CDR1 and CDR2: SGHDN, FVKESK. Trimming left V 2 bases short and J 3 bases short, with 13 bases between. The CDR3: CASSQQLWTEETQYF. In DNA, the CDR3 is TGTGCCAGCAGCCAACAATTGTGGACAGAAGAGACCCAGTACTTC. Looking up the rest from reference TRBV14 and TRBJ2-5 gives the full variable domain: EAGVTQFPSHSVIEKGQTVTLRCDPISGHDNLYWYRRVMGKEIKFLLHFVKESKQDESGMPNNRFLAERTGGTYSTLKVQPAELEDSGVYFCASSQQLWTEETQYFGPGTRLLVL.

To note about this clone: The junction does not match germline at one end; this may be a read error. The chain is built from TRBV5-6 and TRBJ2-1; 8 nucleotides line up with TRBD2. This CDR3 has 17 residues. The germline gives CDR1 SGHDT, CDR2 YYEEEE. CDR3 loop: CASSLPAGGPMGGEQLF. The CDR3 DNA reads TGTGCCAGCAGCTTACCCGCGGGAGGCCCGATGGGGGGTGAGCAGCTCTTC.

The gene calls are TRBV4-1 and TRBJ1-2, with a possible D match to TRBD1 (5 bases). The germline V gene has CDR1 MGHRA and CDR2 YSYEKL. CDR3 length: 15 amino acids. The V end was cut by 0 bases, the J end by 3 bases, with 11 bases between. The CDR3 region has the DNA TGCGCCAGCAGCCAAGATAACGCAGGGTACTATGGCTACACCTTC. Translated, it gives CASSQDNAGYYGYTF.

The chain has TRBV18 and TRBJ2-7, with 7 bases fitting TRBD2. The CDR3 totals 15 residues. Germline V gene lookup returns CDR1 KGHSH and CDR2 LQKENI. Unmatched junction bases numbered 7, after V lost 3 bases and J lost 2 bases. The CDR3 protein is CASSPSGFEAYEQYF. The CDR3 region has the DNA TGTGCCAGCTCACCTAGCGGGTTCGAGGCCTACGAGCAGTACTTC.

The CDR3 DNA is TGTGCCACCATGCCGCCCGACAGGGCCGGCGGAAACACCATATATTTT. Its translation: CATMPPDRAGGNTIYF. The chain has TRBV2 and TRBJ1-3; 7 bases are a match to TRBD1. This CDR3 region has 16 residues. After removal of 10 bases from V and 4 bases from J, the junction contained 16 bases not matched to a gene. Germline CDR1 SNHLY, CDR2 FYNNEI.